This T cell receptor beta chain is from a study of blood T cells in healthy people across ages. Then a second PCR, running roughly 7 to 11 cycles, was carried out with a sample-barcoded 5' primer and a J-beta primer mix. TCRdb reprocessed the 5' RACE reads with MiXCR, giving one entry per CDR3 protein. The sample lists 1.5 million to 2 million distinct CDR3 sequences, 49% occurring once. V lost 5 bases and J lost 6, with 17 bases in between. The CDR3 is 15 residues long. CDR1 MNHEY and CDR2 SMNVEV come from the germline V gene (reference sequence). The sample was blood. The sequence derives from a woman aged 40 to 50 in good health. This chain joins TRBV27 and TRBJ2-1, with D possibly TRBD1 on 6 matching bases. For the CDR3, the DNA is TGTGCCAGCAGTCCCCGGACAGCACGAGGCAATGAGCAGTTCTTC. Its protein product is CASSPRTARGNEQFF.